A single TCR beta chain is shown here with its context. V was shortened by 6 bases and J by 3 bases, with 8 bases between the two germline ends. CDR3 size: 12 residues. Germline CDR1 and CDR2: MDHEN and SYDVKM. The sample belongs to a study of T cells in localized non-small cell lung cancer. Repertoires were generated with immunoSEQ multiplex PCR, while TCRdb's copy carries only in-frame clones and drops some. The sample carries fewer than 30,000 clones, 70% to 90% recorded once. Source: peripheral blood, taken before any cancer treatment. This sequence was found in a woman aged 40 to 75 with stage I lung adenocarcinoma. J is TRBJ1-1 and V is TRBV28; no clear D. CDR3 residues: CASSSRHTEAFF. CDR3 sequence (DNA): TGTGCCAGCAGCTCCCGACACACTGAAGCTTTCTTT.